These 23 T cell receptor beta chains came from one sample sequenced in a study of CD8 T cells in Susac syndrome. Random hexamers primed reverse transcription of roughly 0.45 to 1 ug RNA. TCRdb ran MiXCR on the immunoSEQ multiplex PCR reads and lists one entry per CDR3 protein. Of 80,000 or so distinct CDR3 sequences in the sample, approximately 94% were seen once. The sample consisted of CD8+ T cells from PBMCs. Receptor source: a human donor in good health.

The rearrangement joins TRBV2 to TRBJ2-3, with D unresolved. V lost 2 bases, J lost 1 base, and 7 bases lay in between. CDR3 length: 14 amino acids. Germline CDR1 and CDR2: SNHLY and FYNNEI. CDR3 bases: TGTGCCAGCAGTGAACGACGGGGCACAGATACGCAGTATTTT. Its translation is CASSERRGTDTQYF. Complete variable domain (other parts from reference TRBV2 and TRBJ2-3): EPEVTQTPSHQVTQMGQEVILRCVPISNHLYFYWYRQILGQKVEFLVSFYNNEISEKSEIFDDQFSVERPDGSNFTLKIRSTKLEDSAMYFCASSERRGTDTQYFGPGTRLTVL.

The chain employs TRBV30 and TRBJ1-1; no clear D gene. V was trimmed by 3 bases and J by 0 bases, leaving 11 bases between them. The CDR3 extends over 14 amino acids. Germline V gene sequence: CDR1 GTSNPN, CDR2 SVGIG (reference sequence). The CDR3 is CAWRDLALNTEAFF. CDR3 nucleotide sequence: TGTGCCTGGAGGGACCTAGCGTTGAACACTGAAGCTTTCTTT.

The V and J genes are TRBV7-9 and TRBJ2-2; the match to TRBD1 covers 8 bases. V was clipped by 5 bases and J by 2 bases; unmatched bases: 7. The CDR3 has 16 amino acids. Per germline, CDR1 SEHNR and CDR2 FQNEAQ (reference sequence). The CDR3 region has the DNA TGTGCCAGCAGCGCGGGACAGGAAAGTAACACCGGGGAGCTGTTTTTT. Protein product: CASSAGQESNTGELFF.

CDR3 in amino acids: CASSLVAEETQYF. The CDR3 DNA is TGCGCCAGCAGCTTGGTAGCGGAGGAGACCCAGTACTTC. V is TRBV5-1 and J is TRBJ2-5; a possible D gene is TRBD2 (6 bases). This CDR3 is 13 amino acids long. The V gene's germline CDR1 is SGHRS and CDR2 YFSETQ. Deletions cut 0 bases from V and 5 bases from J, with 8 bases between.

The rearrangement links TRBV3-1 to TRBJ2-1; D remains ambiguous. Trimming pared 0 bases from V and 7 bases from J, leaving 10 bases between. This CDR3 contains 14 residues. The germline gives CDR1 LGHDT, CDR2 YNNKEL (reference sequence). CDR3 sequence reads: CASSQDYPFNEQFF. DNA for the CDR3: TGTGCCAGCAGCCAAGATTACCCTTTTAATGAGCAGTTCTTC.

The rearrangement uses TRBV7-6 and TRBJ1-4; 7 bases map to TRBD1. The CDR3 runs 14 residues. Unmatched junction bases numbered 7, after V lost 5 bases and J lost 7 bases. Germline V gene data show CDR1 as SGHVS and CDR2 as FNYEAQ. The CDR3 spells CASSPTGSVEKLFF. CDR3 in DNA: TGTGCCAGCAGCCCGACAGGGTCGGTTGAAAAACTGTTTTTT. The full variable domain, completed using reference TRBV7-6 and TRBJ1-4, is GAGVSQSPRYKVTKRGQDVALRCDPISGHVSLYWYRQALGQGPEFLTYFNYEAQQDKSGLPNDRFSAERPEGSISTLTIQRTEQRDSAMYRCASSPTGSVEKLFFGSGTQLSVL.

This clonotype was seen a handful of times. The J gene is TRBJ1-5, the V gene TRBV11-1; D gene ambiguous. This CDR3 contains 13 residues. V lost 5 bases, J lost 5 bases, and 10 bases lay in between. Germline V CDR1 and CDR2: SGHAT, FQDESV (reference sequence). The CDR3 coding sequence is TGTGCCAGCAGCCAAGGAACTTATCAGCCCCAGCATTTT. Its translation is CASSQGTYQPQHF.

This clonotype occurred once. This rearrangement joins TRBV9 to TRBJ2-6; D is unresolved. Trimming took 4 bases from V and 0 from J, leaving 14 bases between them. From germline, CDR1 is SGDLS and CDR2 YYNGEE. This CDR3 has 17 amino acids. CDR3 amino acids: CASSFFQVSSGANVLTF. DNA of the CDR3: TGTGCCAGCAGCTTTTTTCAGGTTTCCTCTGGGGCCAACGTCCTGACTTTC.

This clonotype was counted a single time. The chain employs TRBV15 and TRBJ1-1, with 7 bases aligning to TRBD1. This CDR3 has 15 residues. Germline-derived CDR1 and CDR2 are LNHNV and YYDKDF (reference sequence). V lost 3 bases and J lost 1; bases outside the gene matches: 5. The CDR3 DNA is TGTGCCACCAGCAGTTTACAGGGGTCGAACACTGAAGCTTTCTTT. This translates into CATSSLQGSNTEAFF.

This rearrangement joins TRBV20-1 to TRBJ2-1, with 9 nucleotides matching TRBD2. CDR1 DFQATT and CDR2 SNEGSKA come from the germline V gene (reference sequence). The CDR3 has 16 amino acids. Unmatched junction bases numbered 10, after V lost 3 bases and J lost 4 bases. CDR3 region: CSASQLSTSGYNEQFF. CDR3 nucleotide sequence: TGCAGTGCTAGCCAACTATCGACTAGCGGATACAATGAGCAGTTCTTC.

V gene TRBV20-1 combines with J gene TRBJ2-7; possibly TRBD2 for D (6 bases). The CDR3 is made up of 13 amino acids. Germline V gene lookup returns CDR1 DFQATT and CDR2 SNEGSKA (reference sequence). Trimming cost V 3 bases and J 3 bases, with 12 bases left between them. The CDR3 region is CSARRRDRYEQYV. The DNA for the CDR3 is TGCAGTGCTAGGAGGCGGGATCGCTACGAGCAGTACGTC.

The V call is TRBV4-2, the J call TRBJ2-5; no reliable D call. The CDR3 is 15 amino acids. Trimming shortened V by 0 bases and J by 2 bases, and 10 bases separated the two germline ends. CDR1 LGHNA and CDR2 YNFKEQ come from the germline V gene. The CDR3 coding sequence is TGTGCCAGCAGCCAAGATGTCCTCTCTCAAGAGACCCAGTACTTC. Its translation: CASSQDVLSQETQYF.

Here the CDR3 reads CASSEGFTGTEETQYF. CDR3 nucleotide sequence: TGTGCCAGCAGTGAAGGATTCACAGGGACAGAAGAGACCCAGTACTTC. The V gene is TRBV2, the J gene TRBJ2-5; TRBD1 matches 7 bases. Trimming took 1 base from V and 3 from J; bases not matched to a gene: 8. CDR3 length: 16 amino acids. In germline, CDR1 is SNHLY, CDR2 FYNNEI.

The J gene is TRBJ2-7, the V gene TRBV12-3 or TRBV12-4, with 7 bases that match TRBD1. Germline trimming cut 3 bases from V and 2 bases from J; bases unmatched to any gene: 4. The CDR3 has 14 residues. For the CDR3, the DNA is TGTGCCAGCAGTTTCGACAGGGTCCCCTACGAGCAGTACGTC. It yields the protein CASSFDRVPYEQYV.

V gene TRBV5-1 combines with J gene TRBJ2-7, with D possibly being TRBD1 (5 bases). This CDR3 spans 13 amino acids. CDR1 is SGHRS, CDR2 YFSETQ, per germline. Trimming removed 3 bases at V and 3 bases at J, with 10 bases between. CDR3 DNA sequence: TGCGCCAGCAGCTCACATGACAGCTACGAGCAGTACTTC. Residues: CASSSHDSYEQYF.

The rearrangement joins TRBV9 to TRBJ1-2; no definite D call. V was shortened by 4 bases and J by 4 bases, with 11 bases between the two germline ends. The CDR3 covers 13 residues. Germline assignment: CDR1 SGDLS and CDR2 YYNGEE. The CDR3 here is CASSSTNGYGYTF. The CDR3 DNA is TGTGCCAGCAGCTCAACGAATGGCTATGGCTACACCTTC.

The chain links TRBV25-1 to TRBJ1-1; D call uncertain. The V end lost 4 bases, the J end lost 1 base, and 7 bases lay between the germline ends. This CDR3 is 13 amino acids long. The V gene's germline CDR1 is MGHDK and CDR2 SYGVNS. The chain's CDR3 is CASSAWANTEAFF. Written as DNA, the CDR3 is TGTGCCAGCAGTGCCTGGGCGAACACTGAAGCTTTCTTT. The entire variable domain, with the rest obtained from reference TRBV25-1 and TRBJ1-1, is as follows: EADIYQTPRYLVIGTGKKITLECSQTMGHDKMYWYQQDPGMELHLIHYSYGVNSTEKGDLSSESTVSRIRTEHFPLTLESARPSHTSQYLCASSAWANTEAFFGQGTRLTVV.

This chain connects TRBV19 to TRBJ2-3; D perhaps matches TRBD2 (6 bases). This CDR3 comprises 15 residues. CDR1 and CDR2 (germline): LNHDA, SQIVND (reference sequence). Trimming pared 10 bases from V and 0 bases from J, leaving 17 bases between. CDR3 in amino acids: CATQEYRGSTDTQYF. CDR3 sequence (DNA): TGTGCCACCCAGGAGTACCGGGGGAGCACAGATACGCAGTATTTT.

V is TRBV7-9 and J is TRBJ1-5, with D uncertain. The germline V and J ends were trimmed by 4 bases and 0 bases, with 7 bases remaining between them. Germline loops: CDR1 SEHNR, CDR2 FQNEAQ (reference sequence). The CDR3 sequence is 14 residues long. For the CDR3, the DNA is TGTGCCAGCAGCTCGCTTTCTAGCAATCAGCCCCAGCATTTT. This sequence encodes CASSSLSSNQPQHF. The full variable domain, completed using reference TRBV7-9 and TRBJ1-5, is DTGVSQNPRHKITKRGQNVTFRCDPISEHNRLYWYRQTLGQGPEFLTYFQNEAQLEKSRLLSDRFSAERPKGSFSTLEIQRTEQGDSAMYLCASSSLSSNQPQHFGDGTRLSIL.

This chain uses TRBV4-3 with TRBJ2-7; no clear D. Germline assignment: CDR1 LGHNA and CDR2 YSLEER. The ends were cut back, 1 base at V and 2 bases at J, with 6 bases in the middle. This CDR3 has 13 residues. In DNA form, the CDR3 reads TGCGCCAGCAGCCAAGGAGGTCCCTACGAGCAGTACTTC. Residues: CASSQGGPYEQYF.

The J gene is TRBJ2-1, the V gene TRBV9; 11 nucleotides line up with TRBD2. CDR3 size: 15 residues. CDR1 is SGDLS, CDR2 YYNGEE, per germline. V dropped 3 bases and J dropped 8; count of bases not matched to a gene: 7. CDR3 loop: CASSATSGVAHEQFF. The CDR3 DNA is TGTGCCAGCAGCGCGACTAGCGGGGTTGCCCATGAGCAGTTCTTC.

This clonotype has a handful of counts. The gene calls are TRBV2 and TRBJ2-1, with D unresolved. In germline, CDR1 is SNHLY, CDR2 FYNNEI. The CDR3 is made up of 14 amino acids. Trimming stripped 8 bases from V and 0 bases from J, with 11 bases between. The CDR3 reads CASQTGPSYNEQFF. The CDR3 nucleotides are TGTGCCAGCCAGACTGGCCCCTCCTACAATGAGCAGTTCTTC.

This clonotype has a single count. The rearrangement uses TRBV11-2 and TRBJ2-5; the D gene is possibly TRBD2 (6 bases). CDR3 size: 16 residues. Germline V gene data show CDR1 as SGHAT and CDR2 as FQNNGV. Trimming cost V 1 base and J 5 bases, with 17 bases left between them. The CDR3 DNA reads TGTGCCAGCAGCTTAGCTGGTGCCGGGGCGGGGGAGACCCAGTACTTC. Protein product: CASSLAGAGAGETQYF.